The entry that follows covers one TCR beta chain sequence. Vbeta (60) and Jbeta (13) primers were used in the PCR. The assay was immunoSEQ multiplex PCR, and TCRdb's table has in-frame clones only and misses some. The sample has under 150,000 clones, and its top ten clones hold less than 3.5%. Every donor was a healthy person donating bone marrow. The data originate from a study of cytomegalovirus exposure and HLA in healthy donors. Sequencing was done on a sample of PBMCs. This sequence was found in a man aged 35-49 years in good health and CMV-seronegative.

This chain's CDR3 is CASSLTSGSTDTQYF. The DNA for the CDR3 is TGTGCCAGCAGTTTAACTAGCGGGAGCACAGATACGCAGTATTTT. The V call is TRBV27, the J call TRBJ2-3; 9 nucleotides match TRBD2. The germline V gene encodes CDR1 MNHEY and CDR2 SMNVEV (reference sequence). V lost 2 bases to trimming and J lost 0 bases; unmatched junction nucleotides: 0. The CDR3 is 15 residues long.